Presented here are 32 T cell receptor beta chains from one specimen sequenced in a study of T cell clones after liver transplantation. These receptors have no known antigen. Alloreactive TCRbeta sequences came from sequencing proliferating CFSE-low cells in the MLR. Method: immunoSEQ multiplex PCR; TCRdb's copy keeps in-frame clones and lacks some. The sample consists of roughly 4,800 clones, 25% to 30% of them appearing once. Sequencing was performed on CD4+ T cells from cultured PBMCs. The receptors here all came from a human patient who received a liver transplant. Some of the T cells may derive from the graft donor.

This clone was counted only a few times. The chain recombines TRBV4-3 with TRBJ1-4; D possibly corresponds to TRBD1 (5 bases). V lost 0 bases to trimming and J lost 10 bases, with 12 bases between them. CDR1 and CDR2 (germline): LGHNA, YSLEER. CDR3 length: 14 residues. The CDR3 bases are TGCGCCAGCAGCCAAGAACCCTCGGGACGAAAACTGTTTTTT. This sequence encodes CASSQEPSGRKLFF.

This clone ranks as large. CDR3 sequence (DNA): TGTGCCAGTAGGGGAGGTGCCTACGAGCAGTACTTC. This gives the protein CASRGGAYEQYF. This sequence joins TRBV19 and TRBJ2-7; TRBD2 might be the D (6 bases). Germline CDR1 and CDR2: LNHDA and SQIVND (reference sequence). The CDR3 is 12 residues long. Between the trimmed V and J ends, which lost 6 bases and 2 bases, there was a span of 8 bases.

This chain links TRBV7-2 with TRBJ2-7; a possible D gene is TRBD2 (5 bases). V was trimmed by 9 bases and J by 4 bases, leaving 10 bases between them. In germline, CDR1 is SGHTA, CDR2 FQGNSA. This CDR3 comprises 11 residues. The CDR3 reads CASVGVYEQYF. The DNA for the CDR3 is TGTGCCAGTGTCGGGGTGTACGAGCAGTACTTC.

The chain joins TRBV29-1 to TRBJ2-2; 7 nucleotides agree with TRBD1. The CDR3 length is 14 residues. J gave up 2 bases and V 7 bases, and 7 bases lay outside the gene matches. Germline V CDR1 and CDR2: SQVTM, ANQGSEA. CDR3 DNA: TGCAGCGGTTACAGGGGCCTTAACACCGGGGAGCTGTTTTTT. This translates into CSGYRGLNTGELFF.

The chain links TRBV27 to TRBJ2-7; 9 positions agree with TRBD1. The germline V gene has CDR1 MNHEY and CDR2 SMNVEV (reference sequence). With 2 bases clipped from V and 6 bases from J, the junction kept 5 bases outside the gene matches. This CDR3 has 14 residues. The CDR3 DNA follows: TGTGCCAGCAGTTTAGGGACAGGGTGGTCCGAGCAGTACTTC. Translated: CASSLGTGWSEQYF.

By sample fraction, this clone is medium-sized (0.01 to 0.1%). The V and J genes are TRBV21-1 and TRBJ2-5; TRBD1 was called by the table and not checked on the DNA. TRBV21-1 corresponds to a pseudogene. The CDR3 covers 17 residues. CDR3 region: CASSKNSCRRMEETQYF. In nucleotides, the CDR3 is TGTGCCAGCAGCAAAAACTCCTGCAGGCGAATGGAAGAGACCCAGTACTTC.

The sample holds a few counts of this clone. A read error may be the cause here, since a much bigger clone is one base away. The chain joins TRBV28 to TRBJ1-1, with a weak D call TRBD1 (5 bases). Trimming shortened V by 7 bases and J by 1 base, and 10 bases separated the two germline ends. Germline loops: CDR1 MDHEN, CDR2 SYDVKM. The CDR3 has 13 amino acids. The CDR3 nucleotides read TGTGCCAGCATTTGGGGGGGGAACACTGAAGCTTTCTTT. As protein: CASIWGGNTEAFF.

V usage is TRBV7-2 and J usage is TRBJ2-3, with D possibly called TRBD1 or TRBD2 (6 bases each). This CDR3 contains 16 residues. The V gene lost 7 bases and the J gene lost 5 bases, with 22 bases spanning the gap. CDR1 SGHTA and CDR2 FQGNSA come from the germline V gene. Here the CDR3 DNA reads TGTGCCAGCACCGGAGACGGGCGGAGGGGGGAAGATACGCAGTATTTT. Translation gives CASTGDGRRGEDTQYF.

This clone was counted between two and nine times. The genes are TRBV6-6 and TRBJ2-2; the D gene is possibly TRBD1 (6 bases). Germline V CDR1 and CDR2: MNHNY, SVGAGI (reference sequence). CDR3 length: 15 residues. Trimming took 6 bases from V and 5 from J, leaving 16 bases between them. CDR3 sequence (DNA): TGTGCCAGCAGAACAAACAGGGTGGGAACCGGGGAGCTGTTTTTT. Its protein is CASRTNRVGTGELFF.

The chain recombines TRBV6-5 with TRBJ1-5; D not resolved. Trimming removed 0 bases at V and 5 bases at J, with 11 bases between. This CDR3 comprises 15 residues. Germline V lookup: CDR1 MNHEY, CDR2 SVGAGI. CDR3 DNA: TGTGCCAGCAGTTACTCGAATAACGCGGATCAGCCCCAGCATTTT. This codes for CASSYSNNADQPQHF.

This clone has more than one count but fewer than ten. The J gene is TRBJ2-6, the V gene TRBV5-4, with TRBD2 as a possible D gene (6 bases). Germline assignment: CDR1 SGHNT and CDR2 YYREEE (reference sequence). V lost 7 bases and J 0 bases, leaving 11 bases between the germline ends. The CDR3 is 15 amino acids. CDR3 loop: CASRVGGSGANVLTF. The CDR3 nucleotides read TGTGCCAGCCGGGTGGGGGGCTCTGGGGCCAACGTCCTGACTTTC.

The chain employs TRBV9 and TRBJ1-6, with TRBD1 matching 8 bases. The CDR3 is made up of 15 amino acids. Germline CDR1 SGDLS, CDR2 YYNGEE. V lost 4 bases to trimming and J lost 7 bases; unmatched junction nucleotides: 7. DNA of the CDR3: TGTGCCAGCAGCAACGGACAGGGAGGCAATTCACCCCTCCACTTT. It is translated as CASSNGQGGNSPLHF.

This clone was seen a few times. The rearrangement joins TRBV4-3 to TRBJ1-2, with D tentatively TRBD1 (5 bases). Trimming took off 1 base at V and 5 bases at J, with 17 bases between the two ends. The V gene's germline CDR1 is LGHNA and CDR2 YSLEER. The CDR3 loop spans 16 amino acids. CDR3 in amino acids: CASSQVESRAEYGYTF. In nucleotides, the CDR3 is TGCGCCAGCAGCCAAGTAGAGTCCAGGGCCGAATATGGCTACACCTTC.

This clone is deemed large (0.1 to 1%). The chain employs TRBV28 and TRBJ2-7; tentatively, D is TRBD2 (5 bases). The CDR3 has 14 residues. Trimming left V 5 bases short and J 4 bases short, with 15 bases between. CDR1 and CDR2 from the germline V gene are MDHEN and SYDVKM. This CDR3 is CASSPPGSTYEQYF. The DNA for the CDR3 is TGTGCCAGCAGTCCCCCGGGATCCACGTACGAGCAGTACTTC.

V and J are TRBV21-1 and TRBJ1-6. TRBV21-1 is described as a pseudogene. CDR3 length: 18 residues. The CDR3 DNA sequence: TGTGCCAGCAGGACCCTTTTAGTACACATACATCATAATTCACCCCTCCACTTT. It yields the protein CASRTLLVHIHHNSPLHF.

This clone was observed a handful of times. The CDR3 DNA sequence: TGTGCCAGCAGCTCCCGCTCTGGGGCCAACGTCCTGACTTTC. It specifies CASSSRSGANVLTF. The V and J genes are TRBV4-2 and TRBJ2-6; no firm D call. Per germline, CDR1 LGHNA and CDR2 YNFKEQ. Trimming shortened V by 5 bases and J by 0 bases, and 5 bases separated the two germline ends. The length of the CDR3 is 14 residues.

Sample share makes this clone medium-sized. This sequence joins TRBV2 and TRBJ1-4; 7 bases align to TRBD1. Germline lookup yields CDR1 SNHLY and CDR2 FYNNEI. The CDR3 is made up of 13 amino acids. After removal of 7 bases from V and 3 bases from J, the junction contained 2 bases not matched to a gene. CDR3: CASTGQPNEKLFF. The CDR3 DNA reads TGTGCCAGCACGGGACAGCCTAATGAAAAACTGTTTTTT.

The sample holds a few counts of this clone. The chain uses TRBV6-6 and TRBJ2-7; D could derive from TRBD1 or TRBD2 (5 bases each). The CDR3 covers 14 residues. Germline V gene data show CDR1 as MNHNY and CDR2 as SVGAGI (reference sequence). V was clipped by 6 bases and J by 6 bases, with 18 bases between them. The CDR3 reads CASRKGLASGEQYF. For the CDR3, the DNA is TGTGCCAGCAGGAAGGGGCTAGCATCCGGCGAGCAGTACTTC.

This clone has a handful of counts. CDR3 region: CASSPNQNYGYTF. In DNA, the CDR3 is TGTGCCAGCTCACCCAACCAGAACTATGGCTACACCTTC. This rearrangement joins TRBV18 to TRBJ1-2; no clear D gene. Germline V lookup: CDR1 KGHSH, CDR2 LQKENI. The CDR3 length is 13 residues. V was shortened by 3 bases and J by 2 bases, with 7 bases between the two germline ends.

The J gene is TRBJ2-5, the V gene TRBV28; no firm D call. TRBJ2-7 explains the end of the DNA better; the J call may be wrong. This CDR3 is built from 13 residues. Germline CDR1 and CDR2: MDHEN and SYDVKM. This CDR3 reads CASSLRVPYEQYF. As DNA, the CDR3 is TGTGCCAGCAGTTTACGGGTACCCTACGAGCAGTACTTC.

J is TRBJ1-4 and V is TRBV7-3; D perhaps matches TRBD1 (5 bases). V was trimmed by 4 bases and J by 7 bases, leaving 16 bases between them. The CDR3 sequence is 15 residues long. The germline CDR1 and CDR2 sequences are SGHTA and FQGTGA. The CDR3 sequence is CASSSRIGALEKLFF. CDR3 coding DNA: TGTGCCAGCAGCTCTCGAATCGGGGCCCTTGAAAAACTGTTTTTT.

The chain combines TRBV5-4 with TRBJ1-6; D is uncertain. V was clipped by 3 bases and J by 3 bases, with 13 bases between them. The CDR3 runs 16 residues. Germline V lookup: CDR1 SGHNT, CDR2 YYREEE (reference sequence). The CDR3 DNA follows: TGTGCCAGCAGCTCGTCCCGGGGTGTCTATAATTCACCCCTCCACTTT. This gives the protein CASSSSRGVYNSPLHF.

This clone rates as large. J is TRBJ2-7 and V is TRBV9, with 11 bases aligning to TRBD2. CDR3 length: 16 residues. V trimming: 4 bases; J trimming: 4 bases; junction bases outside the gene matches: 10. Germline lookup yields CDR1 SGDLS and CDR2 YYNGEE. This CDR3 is CASSPGLAGLGYEQYF. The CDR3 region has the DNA TGTGCCAGCAGCCCCGGACTAGCGGGCCTAGGATACGAGCAGTACTTC.

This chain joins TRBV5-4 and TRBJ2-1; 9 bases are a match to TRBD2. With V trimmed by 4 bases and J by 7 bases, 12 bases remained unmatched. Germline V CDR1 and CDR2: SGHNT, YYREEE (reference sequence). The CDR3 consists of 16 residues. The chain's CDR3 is CASSRGGAGGPNEQFF. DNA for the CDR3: TGTGCCAGCAGCAGGGGCGGGGCGGGGGGGCCAAATGAGCAGTTCTTC.

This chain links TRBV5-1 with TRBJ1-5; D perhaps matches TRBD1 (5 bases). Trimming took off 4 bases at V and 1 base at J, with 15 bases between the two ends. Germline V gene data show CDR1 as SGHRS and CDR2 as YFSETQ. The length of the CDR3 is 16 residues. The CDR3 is CASSQGHRDSNQPQHF. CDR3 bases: TGCGCCAGCAGCCAAGGGCACCGGGACAGCAATCAGCCCCAGCATTTT.

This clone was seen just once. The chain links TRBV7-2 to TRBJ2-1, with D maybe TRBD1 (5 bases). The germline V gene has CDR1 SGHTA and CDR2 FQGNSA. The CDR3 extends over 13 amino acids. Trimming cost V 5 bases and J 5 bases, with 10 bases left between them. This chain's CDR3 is CASSPRGDNEQFF. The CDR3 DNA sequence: TGTGCCAGCAGCCCTAGGGGCGACAATGAGCAGTTCTTC.

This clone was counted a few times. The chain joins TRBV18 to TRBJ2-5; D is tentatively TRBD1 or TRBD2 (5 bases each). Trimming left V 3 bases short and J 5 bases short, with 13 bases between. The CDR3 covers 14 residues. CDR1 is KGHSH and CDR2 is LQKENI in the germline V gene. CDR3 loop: CASSPFEGWETQYF. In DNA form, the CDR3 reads TGTGCCAGCTCACCCTTCGAGGGGTGGGAGACCCAGTACTTC.

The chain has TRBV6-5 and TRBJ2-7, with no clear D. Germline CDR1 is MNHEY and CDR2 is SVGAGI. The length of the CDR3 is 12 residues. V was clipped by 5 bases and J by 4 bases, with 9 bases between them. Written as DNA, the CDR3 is TGTGCCAGCAGTGAAGCGCGGTACGAGCAGTACTTC. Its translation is CASSEARYEQYF.

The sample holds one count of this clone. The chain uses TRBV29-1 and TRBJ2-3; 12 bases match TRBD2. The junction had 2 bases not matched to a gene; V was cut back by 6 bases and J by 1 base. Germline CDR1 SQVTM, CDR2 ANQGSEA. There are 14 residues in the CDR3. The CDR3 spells CSVRTSGGTDTQYF. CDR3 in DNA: TGCAGCGTGAGGACTAGCGGGGGCACAGATACGCAGTATTTT.

In DNA form, the CDR3 reads TGTGCCAGCCGGGACAGGGGGTCACCCCTCCACTTT. It translates to CASRDRGSPLHF. This sequence joins TRBV7-3 and TRBJ1-6; 11 nucleotides match TRBD1. Germline V gene lookup returns CDR1 SGHTA and CDR2 FQGTGA. The CDR3 consists of 12 residues. V was pared by 8 bases and J by 10 bases, with 1 base of the junction left unmatched.

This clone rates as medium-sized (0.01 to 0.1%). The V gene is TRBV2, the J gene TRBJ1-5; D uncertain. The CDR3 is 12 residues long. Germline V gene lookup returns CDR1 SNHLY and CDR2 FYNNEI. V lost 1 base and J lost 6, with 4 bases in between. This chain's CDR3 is CASSEGGQPQHF. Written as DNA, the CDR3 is TGTGCCAGCAGTGAAGGGGGTCAGCCCCAGCATTTT.

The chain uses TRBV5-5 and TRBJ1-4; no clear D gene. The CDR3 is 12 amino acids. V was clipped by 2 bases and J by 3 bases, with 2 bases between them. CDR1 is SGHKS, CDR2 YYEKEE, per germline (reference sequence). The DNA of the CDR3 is TGTGCCAGCAGCTTTCCTAATGAAAAACTGTTTTTT. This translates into CASSFPNEKLFF.